The 16 T cell receptor beta chains in this list originate from one sample, sequenced in a study of T cell changes during pregnancy in multiple sclerosis. Produced via immunoSEQ multiplex PCR; TCRdb's table is partial and in-frame only. The table shows 90,000 to 95,000 clones, with approximately 90% occurring only once. The sequenced sample was peripheral blood, obtained before pregnancy. The receptors stem from a female donor with multiple sclerosis, enrolled in a pregnancy study.

The chain couples TRBV7-2 to TRBJ2-7; 9 bases line up with TRBD2. The V segment lost 2 bases and the J segment 0 bases; nucleotides outside the gene matches: 8. This CDR3 is built from 17 residues. From germline, CDR1 is SGHTA and CDR2 FQGNSA. The CDR3 DNA reads as TGTGCCAGCAGCTTATCCCTGGGACTAGCCAGCTCCTACGAGCAGTACTTC. Protein: CASSLSLGLASSYEQYF.

The rearrangement links TRBV28 to TRBJ1-5; TRBD1 is a possible D gene (6 bases). Germline CDR1 is MDHEN and CDR2 is SYDVKM. V was clipped by 7 bases and J by 7 bases, with 17 bases between them. There are 14 residues in the CDR3. The CDR3 is CASKGGVQGQPQHF. In DNA form, the CDR3 reads TGTGCCAGCAAGGGGGGGGTTCAAGGGCAGCCCCAGCATTTT.

This chain links TRBV7-6 with TRBJ2-7; possible D gene TRBD2, 6 bases. The germline CDR1 and CDR2 sequences are SGHVS and FNYEAQ. The length of the CDR3 is 16 residues. V was clipped by 4 bases and J by 6 bases, with 22 bases between them. This chain's CDR3 is CASSSRLRLQGGEQYF. The CDR3, as DNA: TGTGCCAGCAGCTCGCGGCTCCGACTTCAGGGAGGCGAGCAGTACTTC.

This chain's CDR3 is CASSEALLAGGRANEQFF. The CDR3 region has the DNA TGTGCCAGCAGTGAAGCTTTACTAGCGGGAGGGCGAGCCAATGAGCAGTTCTTC. The rearrangement links TRBV2 to TRBJ2-1, with TRBD2 matching 13 bases. V trimming: 0 bases; J trimming: 6 bases; junction bases outside the gene matches: 8. Per the germline V gene, CDR1 is SNHLY and CDR2 is FYNNEI. CDR3 size: 18 residues.

The rearrangement joins TRBV5-1 to TRBJ2-1; 8 nucleotides match TRBD2. The CDR3 is made up of 16 amino acids. The germline V gene encodes CDR1 SGHRS and CDR2 YFSETQ. The J segment lost 5 bases and the V segment lost 3 bases, leaving 10 bases of the junction unmatched. This CDR3 is CASSYVAGTTDNEQFF. CDR3 nucleotides: TGCGCCAGCAGCTACGTAGCGGGAACTACGGACAATGAGCAGTTCTTC.

The chain links TRBV5-1 to TRBJ1-1; D might be TRBD1 (5 bases). V lost 2 bases and J 2 bases, leaving 10 bases between the germline ends. From germline, CDR1 is SGHRS and CDR2 YFSETQ. There are 14 residues in the CDR3. The CDR3 here is CASSFPGLNTEAFF. The CDR3 DNA reads as TGCGCCAGCAGCTTCCCAGGGCTTAACACTGAAGCTTTCTTT. Combining the CDR3 with reference TRBV5-1 and TRBJ1-1 gives the whole variable domain KAGVTQTPRYLIKTRGQQVTLSCSPISGHRSVSWYQQTPGQGLQFLFEYFSETQRNKGNFPGRFSGRQFSNSRSEMNVSTLELGDSALYLCASSFPGLNTEAFFGQGTRLTVV.

This chain uses TRBV9 with TRBJ1-1; TRBD1 agrees at 8 bases. The V segment lost 4 bases and the J segment 4 bases; nucleotides outside the gene matches: 6. The germline CDR1 and CDR2 sequences are SGDLS and YYNGEE. CDR3 length equals 14 residues. The CDR3 DNA reads as TGTGCCAGCAGCCCACAACAGGGGGGCACTGAAGCTTTCTTT. Its translation: CASSPQQGGTEAFF. Supplemented by reference TRBV9 and TRBJ1-1, the full variable domain reads DSGVTQTPKHLITATGQRVTLRCSPRSGDLSVYWYQQSLDQGLQFLIQYYNGEERAKGNILERFSAQQFPDLHSELNLSSLELGDSALYFCASSPQQGGTEAFFGQGTRLTVV.

The chain joins TRBV4-1 to TRBJ2-3, with 13 nucleotides matching TRBD2. The CDR3 contains 13 residues. CDR1 is MGHRA, CDR2 YSYEKL, per germline. V shed 2 bases, J shed 15 bases, and the junction held 5 bases outside the gene matches. The CDR3 nucleotides are TGCGCCAGCAGCCAACACACTAGCGGGGGGGCTTATTTT. This codes for CASSQHTSGGAYF.

The rearrangement links TRBV5-5 to TRBJ2-7, with D possibly being TRBD1 (6 bases). This CDR3 has 16 amino acids. V lost 3 bases, J lost 3 bases, and 19 bases lay in between. CDR1 and CDR2 (germline): SGHKS, YYEKEE (reference sequence). CDR3 region: CASSSTQGRLNYEQYF. The CDR3 DNA sequence: TGTGCCAGCAGCTCGACACAGGGTCGACTGAACTACGAGCAGTACTTC.

The CDR3 here is CASSRTAGGPLTGELFF. DNA for the CDR3: TGTGCCAGCAGCCGGACAGCGGGGGGGCCCCTCACCGGGGAGCTGTTTTTT. The rearrangement links TRBV11-2 to TRBJ2-2; 10 nucleotides align to TRBD2. Per germline, CDR1 SGHAT and CDR2 FQNNGV. V was clipped by 5 bases and J by 4 bases; unmatched bases: 10. The CDR3 is 17 amino acids.

This clone was seen more than once but under ten times. The chain employs TRBV5-4 and TRBJ2-2; 9 bases line up with TRBD1. From germline, CDR1 is SGHNT and CDR2 YYREEE (reference sequence). The V gene end was trimmed by 4 bases and the J gene end by 1 base; junction bases not matched to a gene: 5. The length of the CDR3 is 16 residues. CDR3 nucleotide sequence: TGTGCCAGCAGCCCTCCGGGACAGGGGAACACCGGGGAGCTGTTTTTT. Protein: CASSPPGQGNTGELFF. The variable domain in full, with the rest retrieved from reference TRBV5-4 and TRBJ2-2, is ETGVTQSPTHLIKTRGQQVTLRCSSQSGHNTVSWYQQALGQGPQFIFQYYREEENGRGNFPPRFSGLQFPNYSSELNVNALELDDSALYLCASSPPGQGNTGELFFGEGSRLTVL.

The chain carries TRBV27 and TRBJ1-2, with 10 bases lining up with TRBD1. Per the germline V gene, CDR1 is MNHEY and CDR2 is SMNVEV (reference sequence). The V gene end was trimmed by 5 bases and the J gene end by 7 bases; junction bases not matched to a gene: 4. This CDR3 region has 13 residues. The CDR3 nucleotides read TGTGCCAGCAGTAGGGACAGGGGAAGTGGCTACACCTTC. It codes for CASSRDRGSGYTF.

The chain recombines TRBV5-5 with TRBJ1-5; no definite D call. The germline V gene has CDR1 SGHKS and CDR2 YYEKEE (reference sequence). V dropped 4 bases and J dropped 5 bases, with 13 bases sitting between them. This CDR3 region has 14 residues. CDR3 sequence (DNA): TGTGCCAGCAGCCCCCTCAGTCCCCATCAGCCCCAGCATTTT. It codes for CASSPLSPHQPQHF.

A single count supports this clone. The gene calls are TRBV19 and TRBJ2-1, with a possible D match to TRBD2 (6 bases). Looked up from germline, CDR1 is LNHDA and CDR2 is SQIVND (reference sequence). The V and J ends lost 7 bases and 3 bases respectively, with 16 bases between them. The CDR3 consists of 15 residues. CDR3 in DNA: TGTGCCAGTACCCCGGGAGCGGAGCTCTACAATGAGCAGTTCTTC. Protein: CASTPGAELYNEQFF.

The V gene is TRBV5-1, the J gene TRBJ2-7; 7 positions match TRBD2. This CDR3 comprises 12 residues. The V segment lost 2 bases and the J segment 5 bases; nucleotides outside the gene matches: 1. Germline assignment: CDR1 SGHRS and CDR2 YFSETQ. The CDR3 here is CASSFGLDEQYF. CDR3 bases: TGCGCCAGCAGCTTCGGACTAGACGAGCAGTACTTC.

V gene TRBV9 combines with J gene TRBJ2-1, with a weak D call TRBD2 (5 bases). V was pared by 4 bases and J by 8 bases, with 19 bases between. The length of the CDR3 is 15 residues. CDR1 and CDR2 (germline): SGDLS, YYNGEE. The CDR3: CASSSGPTAVDEQFF. The DNA of the CDR3 is TGTGCCAGCAGCTCCGGACCCACAGCGGTGGATGAGCAGTTCTTC.